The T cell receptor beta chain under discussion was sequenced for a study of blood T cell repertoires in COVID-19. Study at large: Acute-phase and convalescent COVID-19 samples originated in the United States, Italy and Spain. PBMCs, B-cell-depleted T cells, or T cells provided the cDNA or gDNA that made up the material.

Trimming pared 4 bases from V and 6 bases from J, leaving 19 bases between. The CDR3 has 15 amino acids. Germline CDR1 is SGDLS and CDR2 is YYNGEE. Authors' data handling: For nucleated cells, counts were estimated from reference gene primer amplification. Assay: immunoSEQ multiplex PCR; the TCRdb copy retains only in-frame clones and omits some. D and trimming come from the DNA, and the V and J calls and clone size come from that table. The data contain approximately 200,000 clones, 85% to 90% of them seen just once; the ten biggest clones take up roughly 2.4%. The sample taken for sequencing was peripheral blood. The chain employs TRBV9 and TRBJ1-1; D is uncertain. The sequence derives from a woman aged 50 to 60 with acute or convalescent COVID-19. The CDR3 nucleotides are TGTGCCAGCAGCCCCCCGTCCGGGAGCCAGGCTGAAGCTTTCTTT. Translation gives CASSPPSGSQAEAFF.